The sequence of this TCR beta chain was determined in a study of PD-L1 blockade in urothelial cancer. This clone occurred a few times. V dropped 7 bases and J dropped 0 bases, with 13 bases sitting between them. Germline lookup yields CDR1 SQVTM and CDR2 ANQGSEA. The CDR3 is 13 amino acids. The protocol was immunoSEQ multiplex PCR, while the TCRdb copy is restricted to in-frame clones and leaves out a portion. This table has more than 45,000 clones, more than 75% appearing once. Time point reported: pretreatment peripheral blood. Patients suffered from locally advanced or metastatic urothelial carcinoma.

This sequence joins TRBV29-1 and TRBJ2-7, with D hard to call. Sequences were derived from PBMCs, sampled around atezolizumab (anti-PD-L1) treatment. This sequence was found in a man in his fifties with urothelial cancer. CDR3: CSALGQSSYEQYF. The CDR3 region has the DNA TGCAGCGCCCTTGGGCAGAGCTCCTACGAGCAGTACTTC.